Given below is one T cell receptor (beta chain) in context. Participants' own reports of clinical history determined their cohort assignment. This sample was included in a study of blood T cell repertoires in COVID-19. The germline V gene encodes CDR1 SGHDN and CDR2 FVKESK. The CDR3 is 16 residues long. The V end was cut by 1 base, the J end by 0 bases, with 9 bases between. The protocol was immunoSEQ multiplex PCR, while the TCRdb copy is restricted to in-frame clones and leaves out a portion. The sample has about 310,000 clones, 89% seen once. This TCR was recovered from a woman in her twenties or thirties who had recovered from COVID-19. The chain joins TRBV14 to TRBJ2-2; D gene unclear. The source material was PBMCs or T cells enriched from blood (not recorded which). The CDR3 reads CASSQGSLANTGELFF. CDR3 in DNA: TGTGCCAGCAGCCAAGGCTCCCTAGCGAACACCGGGGAGCTGTTTTTT. Filled out from reference TRBV14 and TRBJ2-2, the complete variable domain reads EAGVTQFPSHSVIEKGQTVTLRCDPISGHDNLYWYRRVMGKEIKFLLHFVKESKQDESGMPNNRFLAERTGGTYSTLKVQPAELEDSGVYFCASSQGSLANTGELFFGEGSRLTVL.